The 23 T cell receptor beta chains given below trace back to one sample, sequenced in a study of shared clonotypes between healthy human individuals. This table comes from immunoSEQ multiplex PCR, and its TCRdb copy is limited to in-frame clones, with some not included. The repertoire holds about 1.1 million clones, with 70% to 80% as singletons. Sequencing was done on a sample of memory CD4+ T cells from PBMCs. Subset denoted: CD45RA-negative fraction. The receptors here all came from a man in his late teens or twenties in good health. Some clones in this sample may be carry-over from other donors' samples.

The chain uses TRBV7-9 and TRBJ2-7; TRBD2 matches at 7 bases. CDR3 length: 14 residues. Germline CDR1 is SEHNR and CDR2 is FQNEAQ (reference sequence). V lost 5 bases, J lost 2 bases, and 6 bases stayed unmatched. The CDR3 DNA reads TGTGCCAGCAGCCTCAGGGAGGGCACCTACGAGCAGTACTTC. Amino acids: CASSLREGTYEQYF. Combining the CDR3 with reference TRBV7-9 and TRBJ2-7 gives the whole variable domain DTGVSQNPRHKITKRGQNVTFRCDPISEHNRLYWYRQTLGQGPEFLTYFQNEAQLEKSRLLSDRFSAERPKGSFSTLEIQRTEQGDSAMYLCASSLREGTYEQYFGPGTRLTVT.

CDR3 sequence: CASRIVQSYNEQFF. CDR3 bases: TGTGCCAGCAGGATAGTCCAGAGCTACAATGAGCAGTTCTTC. V is TRBV6-5 and J is TRBJ2-1, with no clear D. V lost 6 bases and J lost 3, with 12 bases in between. From germline, CDR1 is MNHEY and CDR2 SVGAGI. The CDR3 is 14 amino acids.

The chain combines TRBV28 with TRBJ2-7; D not resolved. Trimming left V 4 bases short and J 0 bases short, with 10 bases between. This CDR3 is 14 amino acids long. Germline V gene data show CDR1 as MDHEN and CDR2 as SYDVKM. CDR3 DNA: TGTGCCAGCAGTTCGCCCTCGAGCTCCTACGAGCAGTACTTC. Amino acid sequence: CASSSPSSSYEQYF. The full variable domain, in which reference TRBV28 and TRBJ2-7 provide the parts outside the CDR3, is DVKVTQSSRYLVKRTGEKVFLECVQDMDHENMFWYRQDPGLGLRLIYFSYDVKMKEKGDIPEGYSVSREKKERFSLILESASTNQTSMYLCASSSPSSSYEQYFGPGTRLTVT.

This chain connects TRBV15 to TRBJ2-7, with D perhaps TRBD2 (5 bases). V lost 5 bases and J 5 bases, leaving 10 bases between the germline ends. This CDR3 has 12 amino acids. Germline lookup yields CDR1 LNHNV and CDR2 YYDKDF (reference sequence). The CDR3: CATSLGADEQYF. CDR3 sequence (DNA): TGTGCCACCAGCTTGGGAGCGGACGAGCAGTACTTC.

The chain recombines TRBV19 with TRBJ2-7; 8 bases line up with TRBD1. In germline, CDR1 is LNHDA, CDR2 SQIVND (reference sequence). CDR3 length: 14 residues. V was clipped by 4 bases and J by 5 bases; unmatched bases: 7. The CDR3 DNA sequence: TGTGCCAGTAGTAGGGACAGGCAAGAGAACGAGCAGTACTTC. Translation gives CASSRDRQENEQYF.

V is TRBV10-3 and J is TRBJ2-3; 8 nucleotides match TRBD2. In germline, CDR1 is ENHRY, CDR2 SYGVKD. The CDR3 is 14 residues long. V was clipped by 6 bases and J by 1 base; unmatched bases: 3. As DNA, the CDR3 is TGTGCCATCAGCACTAGCGGCGGCACAGATACGCAGTATTTT. It yields the protein CAISTSGGTDTQYF.

The chain is built from TRBV5-4 and TRBJ2-1, with D maybe TRBD2 (5 bases). The V gene's germline CDR1 is SGHNT and CDR2 YYREEE (reference sequence). Trimming left V 2 bases short and J 0 bases short, with 9 bases between. The CDR3 runs 15 residues. CDR3 sequence reads: CASSFPGSSYNEQFF. CDR3 nucleotide sequence: TGTGCCAGCAGCTTCCCGGGAAGCTCCTACAATGAGCAGTTCTTC.

This clone was detected once. The V and J genes are TRBV5-8 and TRBJ2-1, with D hard to call. The CDR3 has 14 residues. V was shortened by 0 bases and J by 5 bases, with 9 bases between the two germline ends. The germline CDR1 and CDR2 sequences are SGHTS and YDEGEE. The CDR3 nucleotides are TGTGCCAGCAGCTTGGCCAACAGAAACAATGAGCAGTTCTTC. The encoded protein is CASSLANRNNEQFF.

V and J are TRBV10-3 and TRBJ2-3; TRBD1 or TRBD2 may be the D gene (5 bases each). The CDR3 totals 14 residues. CDR1 is ENHRY, CDR2 SYGVKD, per germline. V lost 4 bases, J lost 9 bases, and 17 bases lay in between. As DNA, the CDR3 is TGTGCCATCAGTGGAGGGTACCCTTCAGGGACGCAGTATTTT. Translated: CAISGGYPSGTQYF.

The chain uses TRBV9 and TRBJ2-2; D gene uncertain. The CDR3 spans 16 residues. V was cut by 0 bases and J by 6 bases, with 15 bases left in between. Germline-derived CDR1 and CDR2 are SGDLS and YYNGEE. The CDR3 reads CASSVGQPNRAGELFF. The CDR3 DNA reads as TGTGCCAGCAGCGTAGGTCAGCCCAACAGAGCCGGGGAGCTGTTTTTT.

The table lists this clone with a count of one. The V and J genes are TRBV7-2 and TRBJ2-2; D uncertain. The CDR3 spans 16 residues. Germline CDR1 is SGHTA and CDR2 is FQGNSA. With 5 bases removed from V and 1 base from J, the gap between germline ends came to 14 bases. The CDR3 DNA reads TGTGCCAGCAGCCTACTGGGGTCGGGGAACACCGGGGAGCTGTTTTTT. Amino acids: CASSLLGSGNTGELFF.

CDR3 sequence reads: CASKWERGYGNTIYF. As DNA, the CDR3 is TGTGCCAGCAAATGGGAAAGGGGGTATGGAAACACCATATATTTT. This chain links TRBV2 with TRBJ1-3; tentatively, D is TRBD1 (6 bases). Trimming removed 7 bases from V and 3 bases from J, with 16 bases in between. The CDR3 consists of 15 residues. Germline CDR1 reads SNHLY; CDR2 reads FYNNEI. The complete variable domain, with remaining parts taken from reference TRBV2 and TRBJ1-3, reads EPEVTQTPSHQVTQMGQEVILRCVPISNHLYFYWYRQILGQKVEFLVSFYNNEISEKSEIFDDQFSVERPDGSNFTLKIRSTKLEDSAMYFCASKWERGYGNTIYFGEGSWLTVV.

The chain is built from TRBV28 and TRBJ2-3, with a possible D match to TRBD1 (5 bases). The ends were cut back, 8 bases at V and 2 bases at J, with 11 bases in the middle. Germline V gives CDR1 MDHEN, CDR2 SYDVKM. The CDR3 is 13 residues long. In nucleotides, the CDR3 is TGTGCCAGCCAGGGCAGATCCACAGATACGCAGTATTTT. Its protein product is CASQGRSTDTQYF.

Regarding this clone: A read error may account for a junction end that differs from germline. The chain links TRBV6-5 to TRBJ2-7; possible D gene TRBD2, 6 bases. Germline V gene sequence: CDR1 MNHEY, CDR2 SVGAGI. The CDR3 loop spans 15 amino acids. In DNA form, the CDR3 reads TGTGCCAGCAGTAACTCCCATTACGGGAGCTACGAGCAGTACTTC. Amino acids: CASSNSHYGSYEQYF.

This clone was seen just once. J is TRBJ2-7 and V is TRBV29-1; 7 nucleotides line up with TRBD1. With V trimmed by 3 bases and J by 0 bases, 2 bases remained unmatched. The V gene's germline CDR1 is SQVTM and CDR2 ANQGSEA. This CDR3 has 13 residues. Written as DNA, the CDR3 is TGCAGCGTTGAGGGGACAGTCTCCTACGAGCAGTACTTC. It encodes CSVEGTVSYEQYF.

The genes are TRBV5-4 and TRBJ2-3; D unresolved. The CDR3 sequence is 13 residues long. Germline V gives CDR1 SGHNT, CDR2 YYREEE (reference sequence). Trimming removed 4 bases from V and 2 bases from J, with 8 bases in between. The CDR3 nucleotides are TGTGCCAGCAGCCCGGGTTTCACAGATACGCAGTATTTT. This codes for CASSPGFTDTQYF.

This chain joins TRBV5-4 and TRBJ2-7; D is uncertain. The V end lost 3 bases, the J end lost 5 bases, and 15 bases lay between the germline ends. The CDR3 has 14 amino acids. The germline CDR1 and CDR2 sequences are SGHNT and YYREEE (reference sequence). CDR3 nucleotide sequence: TGTGCCAGCAGCTCCCGGGCCGGCGTCCACGAGCAGTACTTC. Protein product: CASSSRAGVHEQYF.

The chain has TRBV7-9 and TRBJ1-3; no clear D. The CDR3 runs to 16 residues. Trimming shortened V by 4 bases and J by 0 bases, and 13 bases separated the two germline ends. Germline CDR1 reads SEHNR; CDR2 reads FQNEAQ (reference sequence). The chain's CDR3 is CASSSAPMSSGNTIYF. The CDR3 DNA follows: TGTGCCAGCAGCTCCGCCCCTATGAGCTCTGGAAACACCATATATTTT.

The gene calls are TRBV15 and TRBJ2-1; 7 bases are shared with TRBD1. V dropped 0 bases and J dropped 4; count of bases not matched to a gene: 6. This CDR3 is built from 16 residues. The germline gives CDR1 LNHNV, CDR2 YYDKDF (reference sequence). CDR3 amino acids: CATSRDSGTVYNEQFF. The CDR3 nucleotides read TGTGCCACCAGCAGAGATTCCGGGACAGTATACAATGAGCAGTTCTTC.

The rearrangement links TRBV4-1 to TRBJ2-2; D may be TRBD2 (5 bases). Between the trimmed V and J ends, which lost 0 bases and 1 base, there was a span of 15 bases. This CDR3 has 18 amino acids. Germline V lookup: CDR1 MGHRA, CDR2 YSYEKL. The CDR3 sequence is CASSQDRGLRVNTGELFF. Written as DNA, the CDR3 is TGCGCCAGCAGCCAAGATCGAGGACTGCGGGTGAACACCGGGGAGCTGTTTTTT.

This clone has at least ten counts. The chain employs TRBV5-4 and TRBJ2-7; no clear D. This CDR3 spans 14 amino acids. The germline V and J ends were trimmed by 3 bases and 3 bases, with 13 bases remaining between them. Per germline, CDR1 SGHNT and CDR2 YYREEE (reference sequence). The DNA for the CDR3 is TGTGCCAGCAGCTCGGGCAGTACCTACTACGAGCAGTACTTC. This encodes CASSSGSTYYEQYF. Looking up the rest from reference TRBV5-4 and TRBJ2-7 gives the full variable domain: ETGVTQSPTHLIKTRGQQVTLRCSSQSGHNTVSWYQQALGQGPQFIFQYYREEENGRGNFPPRFSGLQFPNYSSELNVNALELDDSALYLCASSSGSTYYEQYFGPGTRLTVT.

About this clone: A much larger clone differs from this one at a single base, so this may be a read error. The gene calls are TRBV30 and TRBJ1-2, with a tentative D call TRBD1 (5 bases). This CDR3 spans 12 amino acids. Trimming took 7 bases from V and 6 from J, leaving 15 bases between them. Germline lookup yields CDR1 GTSNPN and CDR2 SVGIG (reference sequence). CDR3 DNA sequence: TGTGCCTTTGCCCGGGACTCCCATGGCTACACCTTC. This sequence encodes CAFARDSHGYTF.

A note on this clone: A clone one base away is much larger, so this may be a read error. V and J are TRBV11-2 and TRBJ1-2; 8 bases align to TRBD1. The junction had 3 bases not matched to a gene; V was cut back by 5 bases and J by 4 bases. The germline gives CDR1 SGHAT, CDR2 FQNNGV. This CDR3 comprises 13 residues. The CDR3 protein is CASSPGGGYGYTF. CDR3 in DNA: TGTGCCAGCAGCCCAGGGGGCGGCTATGGCTACACCTTC. Looking up the rest from reference TRBV11-2 and TRBJ1-2 gives the full variable domain: EAGVAQSPRYKIIEKRQSVAFWCNPISGHATLYWYQQILGQGPKLLIQFQNNGVVDDSQLPKDRFSAERLKGVDSTLKIQPAKLEDSAVYLCASSPGGGYGYTFGSGTRLTVV.